The 22 T cell receptor beta chains presented below share a single source sample, sequenced in a study of T cell clusters in autoimmune cytopenias. One tube held mixed TRB-A and TRB-B primer pools for touch-down PCR. Following a re-call of the multiplex PCR reads, TCRdb has one entry per CDR3 protein and lacks DNA. This listing includes fewer than 15,000 distinct CDR3 sequences. TRB was amplified from roughly 270 ng of peripheral blood genomic DNA per sample. The sequencing input was peripheral blood. Receptor source: a human donor with an autoimmune cytopenia or autoimmune hepatitis (not recorded which).

Frequency places this clonotype as medium-sized (0.01 to 0.1%). The chain uses TRBV19 and TRBJ1-5; the D call of TRBD1 rests on TCRdb alone, since no DNA is present to check it. Germline assignment: CDR1 LNHDA and CDR2 SQIVND (reference sequence). This CDR3 region has 12 residues. The CDR3 is CATGLLHQPQHF. Supplemented by reference TRBV19 and TRBJ1-5, the full variable domain reads DGGITQSPKYLFRKEGQNVTLSCEQNLNHDAMYWYRQDPGQGLRLIYYSQIVNDFQKGDIAEGYSVSREKKESFPLTVTSAQKNPTAFYLCATGLLHQPQHFGDGTRLSIL.

This sequence joins TRBV5-1 and TRBJ2-3; TCRdb's assignment of TRBD1 cannot be checked, as there is no DNA. CDR3 length: 15 amino acids. From germline, CDR1 is SGHRS and CDR2 YFSETQ. CDR3: CASSRTGGPGDTQYF.

V gene TRBV24-1 combines with J gene TRBJ1-5. The CDR3 extends over 13 amino acids. The germline CDR1 and CDR2 sequences are KGHDR and SFDVKD. CDR3 protein: CATSAGGNQPQHF.

V is TRBV24-1 and J is TRBJ2-1; TCRdb lists TRBD2, though no DNA is available to test this call. The CDR3 extends over 15 amino acids. Germline V gene lookup returns CDR1 KGHDR and CDR2 SFDVKD. CDR3 sequence: CATSGTSGVYNEQFF.

The gene calls are TRBV30 and TRBJ2-6; TCRdb designates TRBD1, a call that cannot be tested without DNA. This CDR3 is built from 15 residues. Germline CDR1 reads GTSNPN; CDR2 reads SVGIG (reference sequence). The CDR3 here is CAWTLSVSGANVLTF.

This clonotype counts as medium-sized by frequency. The chain has TRBV6-5 and TRBJ1-2. CDR3 size: 13 residues. Per germline, CDR1 MNHEY and CDR2 SVGAGI. CDR3: CASSSVLLYGYTF.

According to its frequency, this clonotype is medium-sized. The chain joins TRBV29-1 to TRBJ1-1. Germline CDR1 SQVTM, CDR2 ANQGSEA. CDR3 size: 12 residues. The CDR3 protein is CSVRSSATEAFF.

This chain links TRBV18 with TRBJ2-7. CDR1 and CDR2 (germline): KGHSH, LQKENI. The CDR3 length is 12 residues. CDR3 amino acids: CASSPLGNEQYF.

The chain has TRBV27 and TRBJ1-1; with no DNA, the TCRdb D assignment of TRBD1 cannot be verified. CDR1 MNHEY and CDR2 SMNVEV come from the germline V gene (reference sequence). This CDR3 region has 13 residues. The CDR3 loop is CASSRRVNTEAFF.

The chain joins TRBV19 to TRBJ1-6. The V gene's germline CDR1 is LNHDA and CDR2 SQIVND (reference sequence). The CDR3 has 14 residues. The CDR3 region is CASADPAGNSPLHF. Filled out from reference TRBV19 and TRBJ1-6, the complete variable domain reads DGGITQSPKYLFRKEGQNVTLSCEQNLNHDAMYWYRQDPGQGLRLIYYSQIVNDFQKGDIAEGYSVSREKKESFPLTVTSAQKNPTAFYLCASADPAGNSPLHFGNGTRLTVT.

The rearrangement uses TRBV30 and TRBJ2-3; TCRdb names TRBD1, which stays unverified in the absence of DNA. The CDR3 loop spans 15 amino acids. Per the germline V gene, CDR1 is GTSNPN and CDR2 is SVGIG (reference sequence). The CDR3 sequence: CAWSSGQGSGDTQYF.

According to its frequency, this clonotype is medium-sized. V and J are TRBV29-1 and TRBJ2-7; checking the TCRdb D call of TRBD1 is not possible without DNA. The CDR3 length is 12 residues. Germline loops: CDR1 SQVTM, CDR2 ANQGSEA. The CDR3 is CSVGATGPEQYF.

Measured by frequency, this clonotype is medium-sized. This chain links TRBV19 with TRBJ2-1; TCRdb designates TRBD2, a call that cannot be tested without DNA. Per the germline V gene, CDR1 is LNHDA and CDR2 is SQIVND (reference sequence). The CDR3 loop spans 14 amino acids. CDR3 sequence reads: CASLGGEGYNEQFF.

The chain carries TRBV6-5 and TRBJ2-5; there is no DNA to check the TCRdb D call of TRBD1. Germline assignment: CDR1 MNHEY and CDR2 SVGAGI. This CDR3 contains 16 residues. CDR3 protein: CASSYRGADLRETQYF.

The chain links TRBV27 to TRBJ1-1. This CDR3 has 16 residues. Germline CDR1 is MNHEY and CDR2 is SMNVEV (reference sequence). This CDR3 reads CASSLSMARPNTEAFF.

The chain uses TRBV6-5 and TRBJ2-7; TCRdb's assignment of TRBD1 cannot be checked, as there is no DNA. Looked up from germline, CDR1 is MNHEY and CDR2 is SVGAGI. This CDR3 comprises 15 residues. CDR3 loop: CASSYSGITGEEQYF.

This chain connects TRBV6-5 to TRBJ2-2; TCRdb's D gene call, TRBD2, goes unchecked for lack of DNA. CDR3 size: 16 residues. Germline V CDR1 and CDR2: MNHEY, SVGAGI. CDR3 residues: CASSEGTSGRVGELFF.

This chain links TRBV20-1 with TRBJ2-1; the TCRdb call, TRBD2, lacks DNA for checking. This CDR3 is built from 18 residues. Germline CDR1 and CDR2: DFQATT and SNEGSKA (reference sequence). CDR3 amino acids: CSARDLTSGRKNGDEQFF.

This clonotype is deemed medium-sized by its frequency. The V and J genes are TRBV6-5 and TRBJ2-4; without DNA, the TCRdb call of TRBD1 cannot be checked. This CDR3 contains 14 residues. The germline V gene encodes CDR1 MNHEY and CDR2 SVGAGI. This chain's CDR3 is CASLSGAAKNIQYF.

The chain combines TRBV12-3 or TRBV12-4 with TRBJ2-5; no DNA is available, so the TRBD1 call from TCRdb remains unchecked. The CDR3 is 15 amino acids. The CDR3 here is CASSFGTGPRETQYF.

The J gene is TRBJ2-1, the V gene TRBV13; TCRdb proposes TRBD2, but this gene call is untestable without DNA. CDR1 and CDR2 (germline): PRHDT, FYEKMQ (reference sequence). The CDR3 length is 13 residues. CDR3: CASSPRTASGQFF.

By frequency, this clonotype is medium-sized. The J gene is TRBJ2-1, the V gene TRBV27. The germline V gene encodes CDR1 MNHEY and CDR2 SMNVEV (reference sequence). CDR3 size: 13 residues. Here the CDR3 reads CASSLGRNNEQFF.